This TCR beta chain was recovered during a study of PD-L1 blockade in urothelial cancer. Study summary: Peripheral blood specimens exhibited a median yield of around 140,000 T cells.

Profiled with immunoSEQ multiplex PCR; TCRdb holds only in-frame clones, not every one. The table includes about 40,000 clones, 65% to 85% detected once. Germline assignment: CDR1 MNHEY and CDR2 SVGAGI. Germline trimming cut 5 bases from V and 7 bases from J; bases unmatched to any gene: 10. The CDR3 loop spans 14 amino acids. This clonotype originated in a man in his sixties with urothelial cancer. V and J are TRBV6-5 and TRBJ1-1, with 7 positions matching TRBD1. The starting material was PBMCs, obtained around atezolizumab (anti-PD-L1) treatment. The DNA of the CDR3 is TGTGCCAGCAGTCAAGGGGCCAACAGGGGTGAAGCTTTCTTT. The encoded protein is CASSQGANRGEAFF.